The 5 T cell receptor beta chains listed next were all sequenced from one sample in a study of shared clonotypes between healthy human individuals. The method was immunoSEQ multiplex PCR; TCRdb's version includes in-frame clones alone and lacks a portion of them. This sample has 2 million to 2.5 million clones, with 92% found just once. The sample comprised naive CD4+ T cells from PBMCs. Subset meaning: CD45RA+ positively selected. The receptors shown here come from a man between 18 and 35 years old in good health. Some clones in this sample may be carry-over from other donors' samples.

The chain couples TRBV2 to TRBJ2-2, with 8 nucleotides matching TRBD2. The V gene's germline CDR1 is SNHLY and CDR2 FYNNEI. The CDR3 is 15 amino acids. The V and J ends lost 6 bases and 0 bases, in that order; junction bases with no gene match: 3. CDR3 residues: CASRVGLANTGELFF. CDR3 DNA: TGTGCCAGCAGGGTGGGACTAGCGAACACCGGGGAGCTGTTTTTT.

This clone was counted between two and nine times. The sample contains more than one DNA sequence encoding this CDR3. CDR3 region: CASSPGGTNTEAFF. The CDR3, as DNA: TGTGCCAGCTCACCGGGAGGGACGAACACTGAAGCTTTCTTT. The gene calls are TRBV18 and TRBJ1-1; D possibly corresponds to TRBD1 (5 bases). This CDR3 spans 14 amino acids. V shed 3 bases and J shed 1 base, with 9 bases lying between them. The germline V gene has CDR1 KGHSH and CDR2 LQKENI.

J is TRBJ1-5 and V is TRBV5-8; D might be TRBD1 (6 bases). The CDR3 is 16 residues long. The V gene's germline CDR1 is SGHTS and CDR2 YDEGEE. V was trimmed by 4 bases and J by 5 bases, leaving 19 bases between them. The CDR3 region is CASSGLQGTKDQPQHF. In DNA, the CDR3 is TGTGCCAGCAGCGGATTACAGGGTACTAAGGATCAGCCCCAGCATTTT.

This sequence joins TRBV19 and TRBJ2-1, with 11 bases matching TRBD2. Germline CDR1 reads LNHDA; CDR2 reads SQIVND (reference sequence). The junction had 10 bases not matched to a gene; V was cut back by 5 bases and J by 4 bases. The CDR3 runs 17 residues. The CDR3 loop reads CASSSGTSGILYNEQFF. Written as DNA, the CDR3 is TGTGCCAGTAGTTCCGGGACTAGCGGAATCCTATACAATGAGCAGTTCTTC.

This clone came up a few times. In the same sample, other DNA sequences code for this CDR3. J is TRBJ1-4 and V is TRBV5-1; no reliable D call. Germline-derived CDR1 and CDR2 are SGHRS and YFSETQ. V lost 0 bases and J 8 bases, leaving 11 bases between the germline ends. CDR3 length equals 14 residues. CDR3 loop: CASSLVAGGEKLFF. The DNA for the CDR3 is TGCGCCAGCAGCTTGGTAGCAGGAGGGGAAAAACTGTTTTTT.